The clone carrying this T cell receptor beta chain occurred a few times. CDR3 length: 17 amino acids. Germline V lookup: CDR1 MGHRA, CDR2 YSYEKL. This sample was included in a study of blood T cells in healthy people across ages. Sample-barcoded 5' priming and a J-beta primer mix drove a second PCR of 7 to 11 cycles. TCRdb re-derived calls from the 5' RACE reads in MiXCR, one entry per CDR3 protein. The sample records about 1 million distinct CDR3 sequences, less than 25% being singletons. The same sample was also used in a study of T cells of mothers and their children. This second report adds: Maternal samples each gave over 9.5 million TCR beta CDR3 reads, and child samples several million each.

Sequencing used blood. The sequence was collected from a girl aged 2 to 10 in good health. The V and J genes are TRBV4-1 and TRBJ2-5, with 11 nucleotides matching TRBD2. The end of the DNA is better explained by TRBJ2-7, so the J call may be wrong. The CDR3 loop reads CASSQDSTSGALYEQYF. DNA of the CDR3: TGCGCCAGCAGCCAAGATTCGACTAGCGGGGCCCTCTACGAGCAGTACTTC.